A single sample is the source of the 9 T cell receptor beta chains below, sequenced in a study of T cell changes during pregnancy in multiple sclerosis. Here immunoSEQ multiplex PCR was the method, and the copy in TCRdb shows in-frame clones only, minus some. The sample consists of around 75,000 clones, nearly 95% of them appearing once. Sample: CD4+ T cells from peripheral blood mononuclear cells, taken after pregnancy. The source of these receptors is a female donor with multiple sclerosis, enrolled in a pregnancy study.

This chain links TRBV5-6 with TRBJ1-5, with TRBD1 as a possible D gene (6 bases). The CDR3 is made up of 16 amino acids. Germline CDR1 is SGHDT and CDR2 is YYEEEE. V dropped 5 bases and J dropped 4 bases, with 19 bases sitting between them. CDR3 bases: TGTGCCAGCAGTCAGTGGGGGGGCCCGCCAAATCAGCCCCAGCATTTT. It specifies CASSQWGGPPNQPQHF.

This rearrangement joins TRBV18 to TRBJ2-5; tentatively, D is TRBD1 (5 bases). Deletions cut 6 bases from V and 3 bases from J, with 17 bases between. CDR1 and CDR2 (germline): KGHSH, LQKENI. The CDR3 sequence is 15 residues long. DNA of the CDR3: TGTGCCAGCTCCACGGCTGGGGCCAGCAAAGAGACCCAGTACTTC. Translation gives CASSTAGASKETQYF.

This clone was observed once. The rearrangement uses TRBV14 and TRBJ2-3; TRBD2 matches at 8 bases. CDR1 SGHDN and CDR2 FVKESK come from the germline V gene. Germline trimming cut 0 bases from V and 2 bases from J; bases unmatched to any gene: 4. This CDR3 is built from 16 residues. CDR3 sequence reads: CASSQDTSGVTDTQYF. The CDR3 DNA sequence: TGTGCCAGCAGCCAAGATACTAGCGGTGTCACAGATACGCAGTATTTT.

The V and J genes are TRBV6-8 and TRBJ1-6, with D maybe TRBD1 (6 bases). Germline lookup yields CDR1 MNHGY and CDR2 SAAAGT. This CDR3 comprises 14 residues. Trimming removed 0 bases at V and 11 bases at J, with 11 bases between. In DNA form, the CDR3 reads TGTGCCAGCAGTTACTCGAGCGGGGGCCCACCCCTCCACTTT. Translating gives CASSYSSGGPPLHF.

The CDR3 reads CASSSTGGGQGNTIYF. CDR3 DNA: TGCGCCAGCAGCTCCACGGGCGGAGGCCAAGGAAACACCATATATTTT. The chain recombines TRBV5-1 with TRBJ1-3; D unclear. V lost 3 bases and J lost 4, with 17 bases in between. The CDR3 length is 16 residues. Per the germline V gene, CDR1 is SGHRS and CDR2 is YFSETQ.

The CDR3 sequence is CASSFAQQGHTGELFF. CDR3 bases: TGTGCCAGCAGTTTCGCGCAACAGGGACACACCGGGGAGCTGTTTTTT. The chain joins TRBV6-5 to TRBJ2-2; a weak D match, TRBD1 (6 bases). The germline gives CDR1 MNHEY, CDR2 SVGAGI. The CDR3 spans 16 residues. The germline V and J ends were trimmed by 4 bases and 3 bases, with 15 bases remaining between them.

The chain recombines TRBV9 with TRBJ2-5, with 8 bases aligning to TRBD2. CDR1 and CDR2 (germline): SGDLS, YYNGEE. With 4 bases clipped from V and 5 bases from J, the junction kept 10 bases outside the gene matches. The CDR3 spans 15 residues. The CDR3 protein is CASSPFGGRLETQYF. The CDR3 coding sequence is TGTGCCAGCAGCCCTTTCGGCGGGAGGCTTGAGACCCAGTACTTC.

The chain employs TRBV10-3 and TRBJ1-1; 8 bases are a match to TRBD1. The CDR3 runs 16 residues. With V trimmed by 2 bases and J by 2 bases, 7 bases remained unmatched. Germline V gene data show CDR1 as ENHRY and CDR2 as SYGVKD. The CDR3 sequence is CAISERLQGANTEAFF. The CDR3 nucleotides read TGTGCCATCAGTGAGCGTTTGCAGGGGGCTAACACTGAAGCTTTCTTT.

The genes are TRBV7-9 and TRBJ2-1, with TRBD1 matching 10 bases. This CDR3 comprises 16 residues. Germline lookup yields CDR1 SEHNR and CDR2 FQNEAQ (reference sequence). V dropped 2 bases and J dropped 8; count of bases not matched to a gene: 9. CDR3: CASSLRETGGGHEQFF. Written as DNA, the CDR3 is TGTGCCAGCAGCTTAAGGGAGACAGGGGGCGGCCATGAGCAGTTCTTC.